What follows are 16 T cell receptor beta chains derived from one specimen sequenced in a study of CD8+CD57+ T cells in acquired aplastic anemia. Patients chosen for sequencing had shown CD8+CD57+ cell expansion by flow cytometry. Genomic DNA, the template, was used for profiling of the TCR beta VDJ and CDR3. TCRdb reprocessed the reads with MiXCR, giving one entry per CDR3 protein. The sample records some 150,000 distinct CDR3 sequences, under 55% being singletons. The sequenced material came from sorted CD4+, CD8+, or CD8+CD57+ T cells (not recorded which) from PBMCs. Every receptor here comes from a human donor with aplastic anemia.

This clonotype showed up many times. The V gene is TRBV12-3 or TRBV12-4, the J gene TRBJ2-2; D is unclear. The CDR3 has 15 residues. Trimming stripped 3 bases from V and 0 bases from J, with 8 bases between. Here the CDR3 DNA reads TGTGCCAGCAGTTTGCGTGTATCGAACACCGGGGAGCTGTTTTTT. Residues: CASSLRVSNTGELFF.

Remarks on this clonotype: Relative to the germline gene, one junction end is altered; a read error may explain this. The V and J genes are TRBV24-1 and TRBJ1-2; D perhaps matches TRBD1 (5 bases). Germline values: CDR1 KGHDR, CDR2 SFDVKD. The CDR3 is made up of 16 amino acids. DNA of the CDR3: TGTGCCAGCAGTCCCTCTCAGGATAGAGGGACCTATGGCTACACCTTC. The encoded protein is CASSPSQDRGTYGYTF.

This clonotype was counted at least ten times. V usage is TRBV20-1 and J usage is TRBJ2-1; D is uncertain. Germline CDR1 reads DFQATT; CDR2 reads SNEGSKA (reference sequence). CDR3 length: 12 amino acids. Deletions cut 3 bases from V and 4 bases from J, with 7 bases between. The CDR3 nucleotides read TGCAGTGCTAGGCTACAATACAATGAGCAGTTCTTC. This codes for CSARLQYNEQFF.

Ten or more counts support this clonotype. The gene calls are TRBV4-1 and TRBJ2-3, with D possibly being TRBD2 (6 bases). The CDR3 covers 20 residues. Germline CDR1 is MGHRA and CDR2 is YSYEKL. The V end lost 0 bases, the J end lost 4 bases, and 26 bases lay between the germline ends. As DNA, the CDR3 is TGCGCCAGCAGCCAAGATAGGCTTGGGACTGTCGCCTTTCGTCCAGATACGCAGTATTTT. Residues: CASSQDRLGTVAFRPDTQYF.

This clonotype occurred many times. The chain links TRBV20-1 to TRBJ2-7; no definite D call. V gave up 6 bases and J gave up 6 bases, with 12 bases separating them. The CDR3 has 11 amino acids. CDR1 and CDR2 from the germline V gene are DFQATT and SNEGSKA (reference sequence). CDR3 protein: CSAPAPGEQYF. The CDR3 DNA reads as TGCAGTGCACCCGCCCCGGGCGAGCAGTACTTC.

CDR3 nucleotide sequence: TGTGCCAGCAGCCGGACGAAAGGGACTAGCGGGGCGCGAAGCACAGATACGCAGTATTTT. Its translation: CASSRTKGTSGARSTDTQYF. This chain joins TRBV4-2 and TRBJ2-3; the match to TRBD2 covers 13 bases. CDR1 LGHNA and CDR2 YNFKEQ come from the germline V gene. This CDR3 is 20 amino acids long. V trimming: 4 bases; J trimming: 0 bases; junction bases outside the gene matches: 13.

V usage is TRBV15 and J usage is TRBJ1-3; TRBD1 agrees at 7 bases. Germline trimming cut 2 bases from V and 8 bases from J; bases unmatched to any gene: 6. Germline CDR1 and CDR2: LNHNV and YYDKDF (reference sequence). The length of the CDR3 is 14 residues. The CDR3: CATSRYPTGDTIYF. The CDR3 DNA reads TGTGCCACCAGCAGATATCCCACAGGGGACACCATATATTTT.

As concerns this clonotype: The junction does not match germline at one end; this may be a read error. The rearrangement joins TRBV7-6 to TRBJ2-7; 7 bases map to TRBD1. CDR3 length: 17 residues. Germline V CDR1 and CDR2: SGHVS, FNYEAQ. The CDR3, as DNA: TGTGCCAGCAGCTTAGTAGGAGACAGGGTCAATACCGGGGAGCTGTACTTC. It is translated as CASSLVGDRVNTGELYF.

In its sample, this clonotype was seen many times. The CDR3 reads CASSLVAATLNTEAFF. As DNA, the CDR3 is TGTGCCAGCAGCTTGGTGGCAGCTACCCTCAACACTGAAGCTTTCTTT. The rearrangement links TRBV7-9 to TRBJ1-1; D is uncertain. V was trimmed by 3 bases and J by 2 bases, leaving 16 bases between them. Germline-derived CDR1 and CDR2 are SEHNR and FQNEAQ (reference sequence). The CDR3 extends over 16 amino acids.

This clonotype was observed once. Its ends do not fully match the called genes, so a read error is possible. The CDR3 region has the DNA TGTGCCACCAGTGAGTCAGGGACAGGGGGCAGCTATGGCTGCACCTTC. This encodes CATSESGTGGSYGCTF. The rearrangement links TRBV24-1 to TRBJ1-2, with 12 bases that match TRBD1. CDR1 is KGHDR, CDR2 SFDVKD, per germline. The length of the CDR3 is 16 residues.

The chain couples TRBV7-3 to TRBJ1-6, with D perhaps TRBD1 (5 bases). Germline loops: CDR1 SGHTA, CDR2 FQGTGA. The CDR3 has 16 residues. Trimming removed 6 bases from V and 7 bases from J, with 19 bases in between. The CDR3 sequence is CASSTRQTDRNSPLHF. CDR3 in DNA: TGTGCCAGCAGTACTAGACAGACAGACCGCAATTCACCCCTCCACTTT. The full variable domain, its missing parts supplied by reference TRBV7-3 and TRBJ1-6, is GAGVSQTPSNKVTEKGKYVELRCDPISGHTALYWYRQSLGQGPEFLIYFQGTGAADDSGLPNDRFFAVRPEGSVSTLKIQRTERGDSAVYLCASSTRQTDRNSPLHFGNGTRLTVT.

This clonotype was counted at least ten times. V gene TRBV20-1 combines with J gene TRBJ2-7, with D uncertain. This CDR3 is 17 amino acids long. Trimming took off 1 base at V and 0 bases at J, with 19 bases between the two ends. CDR1 and CDR2 from the germline V gene are DFQATT and SNEGSKA (reference sequence). The CDR3 nucleotides read TGCAGTGCTAGAGTAAAGTTGGGCAGAAATTTCTCCTACGAGCAGTACTTC. Its translation: CSARVKLGRNFSYEQYF.

The chain carries TRBV20-1 and TRBJ1-1, with TRBD1 matching 8 bases. Germline CDR1 is DFQATT and CDR2 is SNEGSKA (reference sequence). The CDR3 has 14 residues. V was clipped by 5 bases and J by 0 bases; unmatched bases: 5. CDR3 protein: CSAARTGLNTEAFF. In DNA, the CDR3 is TGCAGTGCTGCCCGGACAGGGTTGAACACTGAAGCTTTCTTT.

This chain uses TRBV10-2 with TRBJ2-1; D unclear. There are 13 residues in the CDR3. CDR1 and CDR2 (germline): WSHSY, SAAADI. Trimming shortened V by 4 bases and J by 5 bases, and 9 bases separated the two germline ends. The CDR3 reads CASSGSTDNEQFF. CDR3 DNA: TGCGCCAGCAGTGGGTCCACGGACAATGAGCAGTTCTTC.

There are a few counts of this clonotype. The V gene is TRBV10-3, the J gene TRBJ1-5; unclear D gene. V lost 0 bases, J lost 6 bases, and 6 bases lay in between. Per the germline V gene, CDR1 is ENHRY and CDR2 is SYGVKD. This CDR3 is 13 amino acids long. CDR3 in amino acids: CAISESKGQPQHF. The CDR3 nucleotides are TGTGCCATCAGTGAGTCTAAGGGTCAGCCCCAGCATTTT.

V and J are TRBV20-1 and TRBJ1-6, with TRBD1 matching 7 bases. CDR1 and CDR2 from the germline V gene are DFQATT and SNEGSKA (reference sequence). This CDR3 is built from 14 residues. Trimming cost V 5 bases and J 10 bases; bases outside gene matches: 11. The CDR3 nucleotides read TGCAGTGCTGTACAAACCAGGGGGGGATCACCCCTCCACTTT. Translation gives CSAVQTRGGSPLHF.